Listed below are T cell receptor beta chains from one sample, sequenced in a study of T cells in Graves' hyperthyroidism and ophthalmopathy. TCRdb passed the multiplex PCR reads through MiXCR, listing each CDR3 protein once. The table lists approximately 600,000 distinct CDR3 sequences, 15% to 20% of them singletons. Sequencing was performed on blood. These receptors were obtained from a woman in her twenties or thirties with Graves' hyperthyroidism. The CDR3 runs from the conserved cysteine through the conserved F or W.

V gene,J gene,CDR3 length,CDR3 protein
TRBV11-1,TRBJ2-1,14,CASSLGVGPNEQFF
TRBV20-1,TRBJ1-5,15,CSARANVVGDQPQHF
TRBV9,TRBJ1-6,16,CASSVGQESYNSPLHF
TRBV27,TRBJ1-6,15,CASRLGTVPNSPLHF
TRBV30,TRBJ2-5,13,CATLTSSQETQYF
TRBV7-8,TRBJ2-3,17,CASRSPGLAGVSDTQYF
TRBV18,TRBJ1-1,13,CASSRGQNTEAFF
TRBV7-2,TRBJ1-4,15,CASSLAQGAREKLFF
TRBV20-1,TRBJ2-7,14,CSARTTGRGYEQYF
TRBV19,TRBJ2-6,16,CASSIQGPTGANVLTF
TRBV20-1,TRBJ1-1,13,CSAKKTENTEAFF
TRBV12-3/TRBV12-4,TRBJ2-7,14,CASSRDGGLSEQYF
TRBV20-1,TRBJ2-5,12,CSARVGEETQYF
TRBV30,TRBJ1-2,14,CAWSKGQGIYGYTF
TRBV28,TRBJ2-1,23,CASSPQYPSPRQGIELSYNEQFF
TRBV20-1,TRBJ2-1,20,CSARAPRTSGRIPVYNEQFF
TRBV30,TRBJ2-3,12,CAWSSGTDTQYF
TRBV20-1,TRBJ2-5,14,CSASVAGVEETQYF
TRBV5-1,TRBJ2-5,15,CASSLRPGDPETQYF
TRBV4-3,TRBJ1-2,15,CASSHIGRKNYGYTF
TRBV5-1,TRBJ2-1,15,CASSPGQGAHNEQFF
TRBV11-2,TRBJ2-7,13,CASSTRLAHEQYF
TRBV4-1,TRBJ2-2,14,CASSLSSGTGELFF
TRBV20-1,TRBJ2-3,13,CTPLAERTDTQYF
TRBV2,TRBJ2-3,20,CASSGPGPRVTSTSTDTQYF
TRBV7-9,TRBJ2-1,14,CASSLDGGRVEQFF
TRBV9,TRBJ2-7,14,CASSGPDDSYEQYF
TRBV9,TRBJ2-1,14,CASSVMGAGGEQFF
TRBV2,TRBJ1-4,13,CASSWTGSEKLFF
TRBV27,TRBJ2-1,15,CASSWASGAYNEQFF
TRBV7-8,TRBJ2-5,13,CASHAGGYETQYF
TRBV20-1,TRBJ2-1,11,CGLAGPNEQFF
TRBV6-2/TRBV6-3,TRBJ2-3,13,CASSTIGPDTQYF
TRBV19,TRBJ2-7,15,CASSTKTGGPYEQYF
TRBV20-1,TRBJ2-1,12,CSARAGGNEQFF
TRBV6-1,TRBJ2-7,14,CASGVAGLSYEQYF
TRBV5-1,TRBJ2-7,16,CASSSIPSGASYEQYF
TRBV5-1,TRBJ2-3,15,CASSLWGANTDTQYF
TRBV12-3/TRBV12-4,TRBJ2-1,16,CASRWGLAGSYNEQFF
TRBV2,TRBJ2-3,15,CASSVVAGALDTQYF
TRBV20-1,TRBJ1-1,16,CSARSGGRVGVAEAFF